This entry lists 6 T cell receptor beta chains sequenced from one sample in a study of CD8+ T cells in alopecia areata. Regarding treatment: oral pan-JAK inhibitor, 5-10 mg twice daily. Isolated RNA was reverse transcribed into cDNA used as the sequencing template. TCRdb's table, derived via immunoSEQ multiplex PCR, lists solely in-frame clones and lacks some. This sample has fewer than 250,000 clones; about 64% occur once, and the top ten carry more than 3.5%. The material sequenced was CD4+ T cells sorted from blood, taken at week 4, from a patient treated with tofacitinib. These receptors all stem from a human donor with alopecia areata.

This chain links TRBV4-1 with TRBJ1-6, with D unresolved. This CDR3 contains 17 residues. Germline V CDR1 and CDR2: MGHRA, YSYEKL. Trimming removed 0 bases from V and 0 bases from J, with 9 bases in between. CDR3 region: CASSQDPASSYNSPLHF. The CDR3 nucleotides are TGCGCCAGCAGCCAAGATCCAGCGAGCTCCTATAATTCACCCCTCCACTTT.

A note on this clone: Other nucleotide sequences from this sample produce the same CDR3. V gene TRBV29-1 combines with J gene TRBJ2-7; 10 bases agree with TRBD1. CDR3 length equals 12 residues. V was clipped by 7 bases and J by 2 bases; unmatched bases: 2. The germline V gene encodes CDR1 SQVTM and CDR2 ANQGSEA. The CDR3 protein is CSAGQGAYEQYF. The CDR3 nucleotides are TGCAGCGCAGGACAGGGGGCCTACGAGCAGTACTTC.

This clone was seen a single time. The genes are TRBV7-2 and TRBJ2-4; no clear D gene. V lost 6 bases, J lost 7 bases, and 16 bases lay in between. The CDR3 sequence is 14 residues long. CDR1 SGHTA and CDR2 FQGNSA come from the germline V gene. The CDR3 protein is CASSHPGEGNIQYF. CDR3 coding DNA: TGTGCCAGCAGTCATCCTGGGGAAGGGAACATTCAGTACTTC.

This clone was observed a handful of times. V and J are TRBV29-1 and TRBJ1-2; 7 bases line up with TRBD1. The CDR3 is made up of 12 amino acids. In germline, CDR1 is SQVTM, CDR2 ANQGSEA. Germline trimming cut 7 bases from V and 8 bases from J; bases unmatched to any gene: 10. CDR3 in amino acids: CSAEGGGGGYTF. The CDR3 DNA follows: TGCAGCGCCGAAGGGGGCGGGGGCGGCTACACCTTC.

This sequence joins TRBV7-2 and TRBJ1-2; D is undetermined. V lost 2 bases to trimming and J lost 7 bases, with 8 bases between them. From germline, CDR1 is SGHTA and CDR2 FQGNSA. This CDR3 is 12 amino acids long. The CDR3 loop is CASSLKSIGYTF. The CDR3 DNA follows: TGTGCCAGCAGCTTAAAATCGATTGGCTACACCTTC.

Only a few counts were recorded for this clone. The J gene is TRBJ2-1, the V gene TRBV29-1, with a possible D match to TRBD2 (6 bases). From germline, CDR1 is SQVTM and CDR2 ANQGSEA. The CDR3 length is 16 residues. The V and J ends lost 1 base and 7 bases respectively, with 20 bases between them. The CDR3: CSVEVFAGPPGNEQFF. CDR3 in DNA: TGCAGCGTTGAAGTATTCGCGGGACCACCTGGGAATGAGCAGTTCTTC.